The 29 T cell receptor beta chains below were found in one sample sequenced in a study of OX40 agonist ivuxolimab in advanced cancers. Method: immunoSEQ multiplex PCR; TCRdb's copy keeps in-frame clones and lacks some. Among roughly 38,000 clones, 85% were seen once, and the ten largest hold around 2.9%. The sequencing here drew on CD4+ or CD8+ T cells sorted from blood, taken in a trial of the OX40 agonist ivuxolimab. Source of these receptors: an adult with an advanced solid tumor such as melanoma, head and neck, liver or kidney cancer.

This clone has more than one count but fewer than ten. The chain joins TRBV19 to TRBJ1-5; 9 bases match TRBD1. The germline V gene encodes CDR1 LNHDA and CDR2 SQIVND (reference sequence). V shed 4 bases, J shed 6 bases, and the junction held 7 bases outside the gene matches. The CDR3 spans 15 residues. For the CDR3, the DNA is TGTGCCAGTAGTACCCCTGGGACAGGGAGTCAGCCCCAGCATTTT. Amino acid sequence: CASSTPGTGSQPQHF.

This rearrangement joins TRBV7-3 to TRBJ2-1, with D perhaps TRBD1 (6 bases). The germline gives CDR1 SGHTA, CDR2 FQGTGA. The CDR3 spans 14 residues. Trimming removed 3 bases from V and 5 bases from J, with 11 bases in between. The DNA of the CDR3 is TGTGCCAGCAGCTTTGACAGGACAAACAATGAGCAGTTCTTC. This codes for CASSFDRTNNEQFF.

CDR3 coding DNA: TGTGCCAGCAGTTACTCTCAGGGGTGGAGAGAGCAGTTCTTC. This gives the protein CASSYSQGWREQFF. This chain links TRBV6-5 with TRBJ2-1, with a tentative D call TRBD1 (6 bases). CDR1 and CDR2 (germline): MNHEY, SVGAGI. V was trimmed by 0 bases and J by 10 bases, leaving 13 bases between them. This CDR3 has 14 residues.

The CDR3 nucleotides are TGTGCCAGCAGCTTAGGACAGAACTATGGCTACACCTTC. Protein: CASSLGQNYGYTF. This rearrangement joins TRBV11-2 to TRBJ1-2; tentative D call: TRBD1 (5 bases). The V gene lost 1 base and the J gene lost 2 bases, with 5 bases spanning the gap. Looked up from germline, CDR1 is SGHAT and CDR2 is FQNNGV. The length of the CDR3 is 13 residues.

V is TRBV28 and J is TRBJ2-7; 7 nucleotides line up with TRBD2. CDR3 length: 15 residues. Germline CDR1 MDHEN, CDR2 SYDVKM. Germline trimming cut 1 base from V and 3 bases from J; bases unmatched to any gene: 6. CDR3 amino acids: CASSLFTGGVYEQYF. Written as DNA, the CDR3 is TGTGCCAGCAGTTTATTTACGGGAGGCGTCTACGAGCAGTACTTC.

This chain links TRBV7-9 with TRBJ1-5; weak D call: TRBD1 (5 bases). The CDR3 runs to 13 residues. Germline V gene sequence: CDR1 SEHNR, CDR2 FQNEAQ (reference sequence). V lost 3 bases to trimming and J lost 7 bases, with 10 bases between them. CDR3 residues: CASSFSRDQPQHF. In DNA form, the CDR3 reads TGTGCCAGCAGCTTTTCCAGGGACCAGCCCCAGCATTTT.

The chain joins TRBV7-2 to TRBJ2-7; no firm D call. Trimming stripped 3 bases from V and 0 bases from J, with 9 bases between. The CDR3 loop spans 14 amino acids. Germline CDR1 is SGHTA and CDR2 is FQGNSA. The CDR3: CASSFAGASYEQYF. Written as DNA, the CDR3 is TGTGCCAGCAGCTTCGCTGGCGCCTCCTACGAGCAGTACTTC.

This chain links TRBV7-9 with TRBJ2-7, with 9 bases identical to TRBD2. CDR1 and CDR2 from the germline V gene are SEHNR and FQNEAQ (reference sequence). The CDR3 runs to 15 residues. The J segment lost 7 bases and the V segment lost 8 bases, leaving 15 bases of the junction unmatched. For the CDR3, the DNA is TGTGCCAGCCAATGGGGGGCTAGCGGGAACACGGAGCAGTACTTC. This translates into CASQWGASGNTEQYF.

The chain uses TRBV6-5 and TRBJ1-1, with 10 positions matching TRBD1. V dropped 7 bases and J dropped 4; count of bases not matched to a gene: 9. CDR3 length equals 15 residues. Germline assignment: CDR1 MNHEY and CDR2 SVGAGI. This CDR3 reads CASKRDRGPSTEAFF. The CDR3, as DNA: TGTGCCAGCAAGAGGGACAGGGGCCCGAGCACTGAAGCTTTCTTT.

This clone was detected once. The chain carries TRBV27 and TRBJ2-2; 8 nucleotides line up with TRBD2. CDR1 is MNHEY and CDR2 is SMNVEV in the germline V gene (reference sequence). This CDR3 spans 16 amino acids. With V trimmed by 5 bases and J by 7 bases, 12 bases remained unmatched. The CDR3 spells CASSGRLASLGGELFF. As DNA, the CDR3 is TGTGCCAGCAGTGGCCGACTAGCGTCACTCGGCGGGGAGCTGTTTTTT.

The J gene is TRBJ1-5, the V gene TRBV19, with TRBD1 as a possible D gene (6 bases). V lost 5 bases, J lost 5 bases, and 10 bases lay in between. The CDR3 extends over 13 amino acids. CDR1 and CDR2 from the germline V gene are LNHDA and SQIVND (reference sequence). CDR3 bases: TGTGCCAGTAGTCAGGGGTTCGATCAGCCCCAGCATTTT. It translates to CASSQGFDQPQHF.

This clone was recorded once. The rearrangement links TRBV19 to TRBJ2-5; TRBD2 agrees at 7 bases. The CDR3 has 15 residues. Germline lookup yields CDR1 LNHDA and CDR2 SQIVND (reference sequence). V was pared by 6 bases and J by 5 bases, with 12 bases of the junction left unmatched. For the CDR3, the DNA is TGTGCCAGTAGCCCCGCGGGGGTAGGTGAGGAGACCCAGTACTTC. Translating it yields CASSPAGVGEETQYF.

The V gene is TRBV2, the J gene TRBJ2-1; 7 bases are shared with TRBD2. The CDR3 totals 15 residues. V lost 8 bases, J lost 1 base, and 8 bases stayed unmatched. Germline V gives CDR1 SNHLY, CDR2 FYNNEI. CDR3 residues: CASGGGALSYNEQFF. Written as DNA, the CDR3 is TGTGCCAGCGGGGGGGGTGCCCTATCCTACAATGAGCAGTTCTTC.

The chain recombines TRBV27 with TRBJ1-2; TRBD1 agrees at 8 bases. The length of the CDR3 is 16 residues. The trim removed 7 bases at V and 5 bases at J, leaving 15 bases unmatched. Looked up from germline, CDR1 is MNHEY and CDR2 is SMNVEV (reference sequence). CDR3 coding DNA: TGTGCCAGCACCAACTCTTTGGACAGGGTTGGGTATGGCTACACCTTC. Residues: CASTNSLDRVGYGYTF.

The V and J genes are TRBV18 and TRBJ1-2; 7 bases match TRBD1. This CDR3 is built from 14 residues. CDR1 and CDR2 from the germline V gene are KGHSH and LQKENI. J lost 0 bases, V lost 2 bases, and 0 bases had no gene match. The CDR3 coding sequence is TGTGCCAGCTCACCAACAGGGGCTAACTATGGCTACACCTTC. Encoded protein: CASSPTGANYGYTF.

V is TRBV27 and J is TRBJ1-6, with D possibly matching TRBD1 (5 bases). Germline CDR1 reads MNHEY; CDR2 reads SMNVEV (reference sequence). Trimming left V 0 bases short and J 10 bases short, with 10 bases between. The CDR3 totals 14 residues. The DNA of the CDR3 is TGTGCCAGCAGTTTATCGATGGGGGTCTCACCCCTCCACTTT. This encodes CASSLSMGVSPLHF.

The CDR3 region is CASSQTVGLAGGGTGELFF. The CDR3 DNA sequence: TGTGCCAGCAGTCAAACCGTGGGACTAGCGGGAGGAGGCACCGGGGAGCTGTTTTTT. The chain carries TRBV7-6 and TRBJ2-2; 15 bases are shared with TRBD2. CDR1 and CDR2 from the germline V gene are SGHVS and FNYEAQ. V dropped 6 bases and J dropped 4; count of bases not matched to a gene: 12. The CDR3 sequence is 19 residues long.

This chain's CDR3 is CASSPESASGTYEQYF. The CDR3 nucleotides are TGTGCCAGCAGCCCAGAGTCGGCTAGCGGGACCTACGAGCAGTACTTC. The chain has TRBV7-2 and TRBJ2-7; TRBD2 matches 9 bases. The CDR3 covers 16 residues. With 5 bases clipped from V and 2 bases from J, the junction kept 10 bases outside the gene matches. The germline gives CDR1 SGHTA, CDR2 FQGNSA. Full variable domain (remainder filled in from reference TRBV7-2 and TRBJ2-7): GAGVSQSPSNKVTEKGKDVELRCDPISGHTALYWYRQSLGQGLEFLIYFQGNSAPDKSGLPSDRFSAERTGGSVSTLTIQRTQQEDSAVYLCASSPESASGTYEQYFGPGTRLTVT.

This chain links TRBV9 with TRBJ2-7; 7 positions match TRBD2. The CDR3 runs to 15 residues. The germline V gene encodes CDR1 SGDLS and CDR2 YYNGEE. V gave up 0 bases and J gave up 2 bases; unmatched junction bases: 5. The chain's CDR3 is CASSVATGLAYEQYF. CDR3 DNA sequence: TGTGCCAGCAGCGTAGCTACAGGACTAGCCTACGAGCAGTACTTC.

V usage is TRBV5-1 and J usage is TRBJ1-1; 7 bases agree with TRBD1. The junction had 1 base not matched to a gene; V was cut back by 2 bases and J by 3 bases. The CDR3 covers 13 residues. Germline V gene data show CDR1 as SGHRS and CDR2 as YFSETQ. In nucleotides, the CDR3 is TGCGCCAGCAGCTTTGACAGGGACACTGAAGCTTTCTTT. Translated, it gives CASSFDRDTEAFF.

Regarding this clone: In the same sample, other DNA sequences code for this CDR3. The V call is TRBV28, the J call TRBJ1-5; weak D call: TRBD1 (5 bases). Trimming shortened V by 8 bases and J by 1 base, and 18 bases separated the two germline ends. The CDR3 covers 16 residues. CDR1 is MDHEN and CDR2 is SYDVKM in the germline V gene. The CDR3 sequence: CASLRGGGRSNQPQHF. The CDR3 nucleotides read TGTGCCAGCCTAAGGGGAGGAGGGAGAAGCAATCAGCCCCAGCATTTT. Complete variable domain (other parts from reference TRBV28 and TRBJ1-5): DVKVTQSSRYLVKRTGEKVFLECVQDMDHENMFWYRQDPGLGLRLIYFSYDVKMKEKGDIPEGYSVSREKKERFSLILESASTNQTSMYLCASLRGGGRSNQPQHFGDGTRLSIL.

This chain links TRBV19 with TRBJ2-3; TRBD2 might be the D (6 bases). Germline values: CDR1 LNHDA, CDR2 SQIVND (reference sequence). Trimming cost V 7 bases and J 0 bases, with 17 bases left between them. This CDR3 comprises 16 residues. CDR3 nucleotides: TGTGCCAGTACCCCGTGGGGCGGGGCTAGCACAGATACGCAGTATTTT. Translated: CASTPWGGASTDTQYF.

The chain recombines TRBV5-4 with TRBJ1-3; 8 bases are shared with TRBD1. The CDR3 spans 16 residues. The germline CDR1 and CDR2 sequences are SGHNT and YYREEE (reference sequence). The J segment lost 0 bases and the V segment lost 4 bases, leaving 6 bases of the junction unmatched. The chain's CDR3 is CASSITGTGSGNTIYF. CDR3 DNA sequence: TGTGCCAGCAGCATAACCGGGACAGGCTCTGGAAACACCATATATTTT. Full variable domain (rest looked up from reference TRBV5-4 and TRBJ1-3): ETGVTQSPTHLIKTRGQQVTLRCSSQSGHNTVSWYQQALGQGPQFIFQYYREEENGRGNFPPRFSGLQFPNYSSELNVNALELDDSALYLCASSITGTGSGNTIYFGEGSWLTVV.

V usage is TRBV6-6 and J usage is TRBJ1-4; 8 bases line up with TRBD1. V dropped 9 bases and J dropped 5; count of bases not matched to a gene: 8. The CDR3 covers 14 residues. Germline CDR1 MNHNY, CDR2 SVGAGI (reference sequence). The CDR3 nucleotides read TGTGCCAGTATTCCCGACAGGGGAAATGAAAAACTGTTTTTT. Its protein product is CASIPDRGNEKLFF.

DNA of the CDR3: TGTGCCAGCAGCCCGAGGGGAGTCTCCGTCCAGCCCCAGCATTTT. Its translation: CASSPRGVSVQPQHF. J is TRBJ1-5 and V is TRBV6-1; a weak D match, TRBD1 (5 bases). Trimming took 6 bases from V and 7 from J, leaving 19 bases between them. Per germline, CDR1 MNHNS and CDR2 SASEGT. The CDR3 length is 15 residues.

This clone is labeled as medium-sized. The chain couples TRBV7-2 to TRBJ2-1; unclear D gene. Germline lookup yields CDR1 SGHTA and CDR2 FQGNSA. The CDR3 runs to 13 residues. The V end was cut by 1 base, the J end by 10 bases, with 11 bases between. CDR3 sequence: CASSLEWSNEQFF. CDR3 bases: TGTGCCAGCAGCTTAGAGTGGAGTAACGAGCAGTTCTTC.

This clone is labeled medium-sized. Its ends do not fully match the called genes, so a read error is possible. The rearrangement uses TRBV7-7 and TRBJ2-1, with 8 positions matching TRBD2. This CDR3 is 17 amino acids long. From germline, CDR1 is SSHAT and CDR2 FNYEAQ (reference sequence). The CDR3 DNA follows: TGTGCTAGCAGCTTAGGAACTAGCGGAGCACTCGGCAATGAGCAGTTCTTC. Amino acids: CASSLGTSGALGNEQFF.

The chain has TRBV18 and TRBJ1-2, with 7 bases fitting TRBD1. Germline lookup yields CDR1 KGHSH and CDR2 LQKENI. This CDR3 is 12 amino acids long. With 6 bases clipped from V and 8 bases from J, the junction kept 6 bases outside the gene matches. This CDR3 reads CASSLTGEGYTF. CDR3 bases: TGTGCCAGCTCCCTAACAGGGGAAGGCTACACCTTC.

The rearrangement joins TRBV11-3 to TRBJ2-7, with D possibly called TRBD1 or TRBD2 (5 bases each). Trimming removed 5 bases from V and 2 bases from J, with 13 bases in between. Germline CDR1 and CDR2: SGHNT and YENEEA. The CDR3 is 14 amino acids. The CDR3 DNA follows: TGTGCCAGCAGCCCTCGGGACGGCCCCTACGAGCAGTACTTC. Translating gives CASSPRDGPYEQYF.